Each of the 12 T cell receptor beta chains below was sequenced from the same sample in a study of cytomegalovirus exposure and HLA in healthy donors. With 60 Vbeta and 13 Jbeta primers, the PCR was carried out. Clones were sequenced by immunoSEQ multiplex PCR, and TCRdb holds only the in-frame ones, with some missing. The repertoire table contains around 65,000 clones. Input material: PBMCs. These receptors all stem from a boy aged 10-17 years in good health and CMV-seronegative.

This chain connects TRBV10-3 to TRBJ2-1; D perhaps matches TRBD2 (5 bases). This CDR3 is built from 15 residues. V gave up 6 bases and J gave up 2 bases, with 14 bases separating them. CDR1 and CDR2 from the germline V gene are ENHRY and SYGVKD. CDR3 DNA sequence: TGTGCCATCAGGGGAGATCAGAACCCCTACAATGAGCAGTTCTTC. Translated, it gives CAIRGDQNPYNEQFF.

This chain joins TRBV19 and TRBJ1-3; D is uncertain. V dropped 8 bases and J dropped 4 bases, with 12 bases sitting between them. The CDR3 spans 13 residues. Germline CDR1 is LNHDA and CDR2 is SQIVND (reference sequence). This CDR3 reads CASPDYPGNTIYF. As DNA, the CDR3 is TGTGCCAGTCCGGACTATCCCGGAAACACCATATATTTT. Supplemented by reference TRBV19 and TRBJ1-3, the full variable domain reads DGGITQSPKYLFRKEGQNVTLSCEQNLNHDAMYWYRQDPGQGLRLIYYSQIVNDFQKGDIAEGYSVSREKKESFPLTVTSAQKNPTAFYLCASPDYPGNTIYFGEGSWLTVV.

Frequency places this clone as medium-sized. CDR3 amino acids: CAISELGQLNEKLFF. CDR3 nucleotides: TGTGCCATCAGTGAGTTGGGACAGTTAAATGAAAAACTGTTTTTT. The rearrangement links TRBV10-3 to TRBJ1-4; 7 bases are a match to TRBD1. V dropped 1 base and J dropped 5; count of bases not matched to a gene: 4. The length of the CDR3 is 15 residues. Germline loops: CDR1 ENHRY, CDR2 SYGVKD.

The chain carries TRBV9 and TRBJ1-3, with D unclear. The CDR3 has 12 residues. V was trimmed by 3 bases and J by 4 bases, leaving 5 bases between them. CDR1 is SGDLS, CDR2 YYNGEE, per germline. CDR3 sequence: CASSARGNTIYF. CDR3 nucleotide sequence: TGTGCCAGCAGCGCCCGGGGAAACACCATATATTTT.

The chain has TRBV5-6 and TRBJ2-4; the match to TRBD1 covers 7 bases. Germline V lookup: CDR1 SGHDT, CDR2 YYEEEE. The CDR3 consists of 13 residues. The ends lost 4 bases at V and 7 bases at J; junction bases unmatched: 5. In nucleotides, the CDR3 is TGTGCCAGCAGCCTTGACAGGGTGAACATTCAGTACTTC. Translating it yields CASSLDRVNIQYF. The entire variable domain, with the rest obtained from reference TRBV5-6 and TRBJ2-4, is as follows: DAGVTQSPTHLIKTRGQQVTLRCSPKSGHDTVSWYQQALGQGPQFIFQYYEEEERQRGNFPDRFSGHQFPNYSSELNVNALLLGDSALYLCASSLDRVNIQYFGAGTRLSVL.

The CDR3 bases are TGTGCCAGCAGCTTACAGGGGGATCCCTACGAGCAGTACTTC. As protein: CASSLQGDPYEQYF. J is TRBJ2-7 and V is TRBV7-2; the match to TRBD1 covers 7 bases. CDR3 length equals 14 residues. Looked up from germline, CDR1 is SGHTA and CDR2 is FQGNSA. After removal of 2 bases from V and 2 bases from J, the junction contained 3 bases not matched to a gene. The complete variable domain, with remaining parts taken from reference TRBV7-2 and TRBJ2-7, reads GAGVSQSPSNKVTEKGKDVELRCDPISGHTALYWYRQSLGQGLEFLIYFQGNSAPDKSGLPSDRFSAERTGGSVSTLTIQRTQQEDSAVYLCASSLQGDPYEQYFGPGTRLTVT.

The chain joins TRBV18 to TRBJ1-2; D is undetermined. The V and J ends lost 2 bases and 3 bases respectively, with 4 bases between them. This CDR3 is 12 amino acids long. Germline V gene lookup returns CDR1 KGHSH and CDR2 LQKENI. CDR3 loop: CASSPFDYGYTF. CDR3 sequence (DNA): TGTGCCAGCTCACCATTCGACTATGGCTACACCTTC.

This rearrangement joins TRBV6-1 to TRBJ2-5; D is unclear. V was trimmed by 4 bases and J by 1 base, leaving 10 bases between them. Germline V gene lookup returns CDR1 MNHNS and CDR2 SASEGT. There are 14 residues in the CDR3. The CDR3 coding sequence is TGTGCCAGCAGTGGTCGGGTTGTCCAAGAGACCCAGTACTTC. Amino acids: CASSGRVVQETQYF.

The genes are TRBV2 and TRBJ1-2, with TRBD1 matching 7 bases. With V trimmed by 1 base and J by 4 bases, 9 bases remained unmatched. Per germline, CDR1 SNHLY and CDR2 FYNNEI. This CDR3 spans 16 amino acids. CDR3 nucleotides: TGTGCCAGCAGTGAAGTCGCGGGACAGAATAGCTATGGCTACACCTTC. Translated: CASSEVAGQNSYGYTF.

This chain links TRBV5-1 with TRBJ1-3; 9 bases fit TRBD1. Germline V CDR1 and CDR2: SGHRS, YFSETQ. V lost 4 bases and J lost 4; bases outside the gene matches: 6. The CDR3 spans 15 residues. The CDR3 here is CASSPGTGRGNTIYF. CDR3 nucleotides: TGCGCCAGCAGCCCAGGGACAGGGCGCGGAAACACCATATATTTT.

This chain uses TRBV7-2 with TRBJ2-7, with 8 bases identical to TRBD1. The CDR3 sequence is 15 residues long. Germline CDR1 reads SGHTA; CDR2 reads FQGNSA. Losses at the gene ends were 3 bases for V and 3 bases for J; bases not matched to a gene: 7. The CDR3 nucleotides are TGTGCCAGCAGCTTCGACAGGGGTGGTCTCTACGAGCAGTACTTC. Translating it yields CASSFDRGGLYEQYF.

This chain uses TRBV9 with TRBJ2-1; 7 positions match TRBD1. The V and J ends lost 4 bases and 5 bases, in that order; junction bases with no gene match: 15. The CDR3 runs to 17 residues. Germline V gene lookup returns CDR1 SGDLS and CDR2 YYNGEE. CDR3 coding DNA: TGTGCCAGCAGCAGAACTTGGGACAGTCAGGGCGACAATGAGCAGTTCTTC. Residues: CASSRTWDSQGDNEQFF.